The next 20 T cell receptor beta chains were all read from a single sample in a study of blood T cells in healthy people across ages. Primed by a sample-barcoded 5' primer and a J-beta primer mix, a second PCR proceeded for about 6 to 12 cycles. MiXCR, applied by TCRdb to the 5' RACE reads, yields one record per CDR3 protein. The data show 700,000 to 900,000 distinct CDR3 sequences, about 48% seen once. The sample comprised blood. The receptors were sampled from an elderly man in good health.

There are a few counts of this clonotype. CDR3 sequence reads: CASSYLTGAAYGYTF. The CDR3 DNA is TGTGCCAGCAGTTACCTAACAGGGGCCGCCTATGGCTACACCTTC. This chain joins TRBV6-6 and TRBJ1-2, with 7 bases lining up with TRBD1. Germline V gene sequence: CDR1 MNHNY, CDR2 SVGAGI (reference sequence). CDR3 length: 15 residues. The V and J ends lost 2 bases and 4 bases, in that order; junction bases with no gene match: 7.

The chain carries TRBV27 and TRBJ2-7, with D perhaps TRBD1 (6 bases). The CDR3 spans 16 residues. The V end was cut by 3 bases, the J end by 1 base, with 16 bases between. Per germline, CDR1 MNHEY and CDR2 SMNVEV (reference sequence). The CDR3 loop reads CASSLWETGKSYEQYF. DNA for the CDR3: TGTGCCAGCAGTTTGTGGGAAACAGGGAAGTCCTACGAGCAGTACTTC.

This clonotype has more than one count but fewer than ten. This rearrangement joins TRBV20-1 to TRBJ2-1, with 8 nucleotides matching TRBD2. Unmatched junction bases numbered 11, after V lost 4 bases and J lost 6 bases. This CDR3 is built from 15 residues. Germline CDR1 reads DFQATT; CDR2 reads SNEGSKA (reference sequence). The CDR3 protein is CSATKGLASLNEQFF. CDR3 bases: TGCAGTGCTACCAAAGGACTAGCTTCACTCAATGAGCAGTTCTTC.

This clonotype was detected a few times. The gene calls are TRBV20-1 and TRBJ2-7; the match to TRBD2 covers 9 bases. The V gene's germline CDR1 is DFQATT and CDR2 SNEGSKA (reference sequence). The CDR3 covers 14 residues. V gave up 0 bases and J gave up 5 bases; unmatched junction bases: 5. Here the CDR3 DNA reads TGCAGTGCTAGAGATAGTCTAGCGGGGAACGAGCAGTACTTC. It yields the protein CSARDSLAGNEQYF.

This chain connects TRBV27 to TRBJ2-2; the D is unclear. Germline CDR1 reads MNHEY; CDR2 reads SMNVEV (reference sequence). The CDR3 has 16 amino acids. Between the trimmed V and J ends, which lost 7 bases and 8 bases, there was a span of 23 bases. The CDR3 DNA sequence: TGTGCCAGCACTCAGTCGATGGGTGAGACACCGGGGGAGCTGTTTTTT. Translation: CASTQSMGETPGELFF.

V and J are TRBV28 and TRBJ2-4; TRBD2 aligns across 10 bases. The end of the DNA aligns better with TRBJ2-7, so the J call may be wrong. The germline CDR1 and CDR2 sequences are MDHEN and SYDVKM. The CDR3 sequence is 15 residues long. The DNA of the CDR3 is TGTGCCAGCAGTTTATCGGCTAGCGGGAGATACGAGCAGTACTTC. Translation: CASSLSASGRYEQYF.

This clonotype was seen only a few times. This chain connects TRBV29-1 to TRBJ2-7; 9 bases agree with TRBD2. CDR1 is SQVTM and CDR2 is ANQGSEA in the germline V gene. The trim removed 7 bases at V and 1 base at J, leaving 5 bases unmatched. This CDR3 is 13 amino acids long. The CDR3 nucleotides read TGCAGCGCCGGGGCGGGAGGGTCCTACGAGCAGTACTTC. This codes for CSAGAGGSYEQYF.

J is TRBJ1-1 and V is TRBV20-1; possible D gene TRBD1, 5 bases. The CDR3 loop spans 13 amino acids. In germline, CDR1 is DFQATT, CDR2 SNEGSKA (reference sequence). Trimming took off 5 bases at V and 0 bases at J, with 10 bases between the two ends. The CDR3 nucleotides are TGCAGTGCTGGGGGAGGGGTGAACACTGAAGCTTTCTTT. Its protein product is CSAGGGVNTEAFF.

V is TRBV29-1 and J is TRBJ2-5, with TRBD2 as a possible D gene (7 bases). V dropped 2 bases and J dropped 11 bases, with 30 bases sitting between them. The CDR3 is 17 residues long. In germline, CDR1 is SQVTM, CDR2 ANQGSEA. The CDR3 here is CSVELLGGPGGSNEQYF. DNA of the CDR3: TGCAGCGTTGAACTCTTAGGGGGGCCGGGAGGTTCGAATGAGCAGTACTTC.

This clonotype has a handful of counts. CDR3 sequence: CASSLARRESVTGANVLTF. CDR3 sequence (DNA): TGTGCCAGCAGCTTAGCGAGGCGGGAATCGGTTACTGGGGCCAACGTCCTGACTTTC. The J gene is TRBJ2-6, the V gene TRBV7-9; possibly TRBD2 for D (6 bases). Trimming stripped 0 bases from V and 2 bases from J, with 17 bases between. The CDR3 consists of 19 residues. Germline V gene sequence: CDR1 SEHNR, CDR2 FQNEAQ (reference sequence).

This clonotype was detected only a few times. This sequence joins TRBV4-2 and TRBJ2-7; 11 bases match TRBD2. The J call may not be correct, given that the DNA end is closer to TRBJ2-5. The CDR3 totals 21 residues. Germline CDR1 reads LGHNA; CDR2 reads YNFKEQ. The CDR3, as DNA: TGTGCCAGCAGCCTTCGAGGAGGGTGGACTAGCGGGTCTGGAGTGGTGGAGACCCAGTACTTC. It is translated as CASSLRGGWTSGSGVVETQYF.

This chain uses TRBV20-1 with TRBJ2-1; 10 bases are shared with TRBD2. The J segment lost 0 bases and the V segment lost 3 bases, leaving 20 bases of the junction unmatched. The CDR3 loop spans 21 amino acids. CDR1 and CDR2 from the germline V gene are DFQATT and SNEGSKA (reference sequence). CDR3 DNA sequence: TGCAGTGCTAGTTCTGGTGGGACCCGGACTAGCGGAGCAGCCTCCTACAATGAGCAGTTCTTC. Translation: CSASSGGTRTSGAASYNEQFF.

This clonotype was detected a few times. The chain joins TRBV7-3 to TRBJ2-7, with D maybe TRBD2 (5 bases). V lost 2 bases and J lost 1, with 9 bases in between. The CDR3 covers 14 residues. Germline V gives CDR1 SGHTA, CDR2 FQGTGA. The CDR3, as DNA: TGTGCCAGCAGCTTATTTTCGGGGTCCTACGAGCAGTACTTC. This gives the protein CASSLFSGSYEQYF.

This clonotype was seen a few times. V usage is TRBV7-2 and J usage is TRBJ1-2; D ambiguous. CDR1 SGHTA and CDR2 FQGNSA come from the germline V gene. The CDR3 runs to 10 residues. V was cut by 7 bases and J by 7 bases, with 7 bases left in between. The CDR3 spells CASIQFGYTF. The CDR3 nucleotides are TGTGCCAGCATCCAGTTTGGCTACACCTTC.

The chain combines TRBV14 with TRBJ2-1, with TRBD2 identical over 9 bases. Germline V CDR1 and CDR2: SGHDN, FVKESK. The CDR3 is 20 amino acids. V lost 0 bases and J lost 0; bases outside the gene matches: 12. This chain's CDR3 is CASSQEDWTLAGTSYNEQFF. DNA of the CDR3: TGTGCCAGCAGCCAAGAGGATTGGACGCTAGCGGGAACCTCCTACAATGAGCAGTTCTTC.

The sample holds a few counts of this clonotype. V gene TRBV6-5 combines with J gene TRBJ2-1; D unresolved. The CDR3 loop spans 13 amino acids. Trimming shortened V by 2 bases and J by 7 bases, and 9 bases separated the two germline ends. Germline lookup yields CDR1 MNHEY and CDR2 SVGAGI. The CDR3 nucleotides are TGTGCCAGCAGTTACGGGGTTTTTAATGAGCAGTTCTTC. Protein sequence: CASSYGVFNEQFF.

Regarding this clonotype: At one boundary the junction diverges from the germline segment, which might be a read error. The gene calls are TRBV4-1 and TRBJ2-5; the match to TRBD1 covers 10 bases. This CDR3 is built from 16 residues. CDR1 and CDR2 from the germline V gene are MGHRA and YSYEKL. This CDR3 reads CASSHVFGDRGNEQYF. The DNA of the CDR3 is TGCGCCAGCAGCCATGTGTTCGGGGACAGGGGTAACGAGCAGTACTTT.

The genes are TRBV29-1 and TRBJ2-5; 8 bases are a match to TRBD1. Germline loops: CDR1 SQVTM, CDR2 ANQGSEA. V gave up 7 bases and J gave up 5 bases; unmatched junction bases: 9. The CDR3 runs to 13 residues. The CDR3 sequence: CSAATGVRETQYF. Here the CDR3 DNA reads TGCAGCGCTGCGACAGGGGTGAGGGAGACCCAGTACTTC.

The chain uses TRBV20-1 and TRBJ2-7; TRBD2 matches at 12 bases. Germline V gene lookup returns CDR1 DFQATT and CDR2 SNEGSKA (reference sequence). J was trimmed by 3 bases and V by 3 bases; bases with no gene match: 3. The CDR3 length is 14 residues. CDR3 in DNA: TGCAGTGCTAGGAGGGGACTAGCGGGCTACGAGCAGTACTTC. The encoded protein is CSARRGLAGYEQYF.

The chain links TRBV29-1 to TRBJ1-1; 7 nucleotides line up with TRBD1. Germline V gene sequence: CDR1 SQVTM, CDR2 ANQGSEA. The CDR3 extends over 13 amino acids. After removal of 7 bases from V and 0 bases from J, the junction contained 5 bases not matched to a gene. CDR3 in DNA: TGCAGCGCAGACAGGGTCCTGAACACTGAAGCTTTCTTT. This codes for CSADRVLNTEAFF. Drawing the rest from reference TRBV29-1 and TRBJ1-1, the complete variable domain is SAVISQKPSRDICQRGTSLTIQCQVDSQVTMMFWYRQQPGQSLTLIATANQGSEATYESGFVIDKFPISRPNLTFSTLTVSNMSPEDSSIYLCSADRVLNTEAFFGQGTRLTVV.